This TCR beta chain originates from a study of OX40 agonist ivuxolimab in advanced cancers. As for the study in general: At doses from 0.01 to 10 mg/kg, patients were given intravenous ivuxolimab every 2 weeks.

Findings and limits, study-wide: There was clonal expansion of CD4+ and CD8+ blood T cells by week 6 at 0.1 to 3.0 mg/kg. Among some nonresponders, normalized T-cell clonal expansion was also low.

Details on this clone: Its antigen is still unknown.

The CDR3 loop spans 16 amino acids. With V trimmed by 3 bases and J by 5 bases, 7 bases remained unmatched. CDR1 and CDR2 (germline): LNHDA, SQIVND (reference sequence). Some clones are missing from TCRdb's copy, which holds only in-frame ones; the method was immunoSEQ multiplex PCR. Of some 57,000 clones in the sample, 86% were seen once. This specimen consisted of CD4+ or CD8+ T cells sorted from blood, obtained in a trial of the OX40 agonist ivuxolimab. This TCR was recovered from an adult with an advanced solid tumor such as melanoma, head and neck, liver or kidney cancer. The gene calls are TRBV19 and TRBJ1-5; 10 bases are a match to TRBD1. The CDR3 region has the DNA TGTGCCAGTAGTATGCGGTGGGACAGGGGTGATCAGCCCCAGCATTTT. Its protein product is CASSMRWDRGDQPQHF.